A selection of T cell receptor beta chains follows, all from one sample in a study of blood T cell repertoires in COVID-19. The repertoire was sequenced with immunoSEQ multiplex PCR; TCRdb's copy has only in-frame clones and lacks some. Counted here are 250,000 to 300,000 clones, about nine tenths occurring once; the ten biggest clones make up around 16%. Material: PBMCs or T cells enriched from blood (not recorded which). The receptors were sampled from a man between 18 and 35 years old who had recovered from COVID-19. CDR3s include the opening cysteine and the closing phenylalanine or tryptophan. D genes are given only for firm matches. The size entry is marked missing in some rows and otherwise reads once, few, many or a size class.

v_gene	abundance	d_gene	j_gene	CDR3aa	CDR3nt
TRBV5-1	NA	TRBD2	TRBJ2-3	CASSVGFTTSGTDTQYF	TGCGCCAGCAGCGTGGGATTCACGACTAGCGGTACAGATACGCAGTATTTT
TRBV3-1/TRBV3-2	once	TRBD2	TRBJ2-5	CASSPRTSGRTRETQYF	TGTGCCAGCAGCCCCCGAACTAGCGGGAGGACCAGGGAGACCCAGTACTTC
TRBV19	NA	NA	TRBJ1-1	CASSIDTTRPWRDMNTEAFF	TGTGCCAGTAGTATAGATACAACCCGCCCCTGGAGGGATATGAACACTGAAGCTTTCTTT
TRBV28	NA	TRBD1	TRBJ2-1	CASQGQGAGYSYNEQFF	TGTGCCAGTCAAGGACAGGGGGCAGGCTATTCCTACAATGAGCAGTTCTTC
TRBV5-4	NA	NA	TRBJ1-1	CASSGHDARNTEAFF	TGTGCCAGCAGCGGACACGACGCTCGGAACACTGAAGCTTTCTTT
TRBV7-3	few	NA	TRBJ2-5	CASSLRAGSQETQYF	TGTGCCAGCAGCTTAAGGGCGGGCTCCCAAGAGACCCAGTACTTC
TRBV7-9	NA	NA	TRBJ2-7	CASSLEGVVEQYF	TGTGCCAGCAGCTTAGAGGGAGTGGTCGAGCAGTACTTC
TRBV9	NA	NA	TRBJ2-2	CASSLDAGFTGELFF	TGTGCCAGCAGCCTGGACGCAGGGTTCACCGGGGAGCTGTTTTTT
TRBV11-2	NA	NA	TRBJ1-2	CASRPIWGSGYGYTF	TGTGCCAGCAGACCTATTTGGGGCTCGGGCTATGGCTACACCTTC
TRBV7-8	NA	NA	TRBJ2-5	CASSVAGKETQYF	TGTGCCAGCAGCGTGGCGGGGAAAGAGACCCAGTACTTC
TRBV30	NA	NA	TRBJ2-3	CAWSGPLDTQYF	TGTGCCTGGAGTGGTCCCTTAGATACGCAGTATTTT
TRBV7-9	NA	TRBD1	TRBJ2-3	CASSHPTGQGSMYTQYF	TGTGCCAGCAGCCACCCAACAGGACAGGGAAGTATGTATACGCAGTATTTT
TRBV6-5	once	NA	TRBJ1-3	CASRAYSGNTIYF	TGTGCCAGCAGGGCATACTCTGGAAACACCATATATTTT
TRBV27	NA	TRBD1	TRBJ2-1	CASSLWTGINEQFF	TGTGCCAGCAGTTTGTGGACAGGAATCAATGAGCAGTTCTTC
TRBV7-6	NA	TRBD2	TRBJ2-2	CASSFLGLAGRTGELFF	TGTGCCAGCAGCTTCTTAGGTTTAGCGGGACGGACCGGGGAGCTGTTTTTT
TRBV5-6	NA	TRBD2	TRBJ2-7	CASSLEGGPTYEQYF	TGTGCCAGCAGCTTGGAGGGAGGGCCTACCTACGAGCAGTACTTC
TRBV28	NA	TRBD1	TRBJ2-7	CASSPSGTGTRSEQYF	TGTGCCAGCAGTCCGTCCGGGACAGGGACACGTTCCGAGCAGTACTTC
TRBV9	few	TRBD1	TRBJ2-1	CASSPRQGRNEQFF	TGTGCCAGCAGCCCAAGACAGGGTAGAAATGAGCAGTTCTTC
TRBV4-1	few	NA	TRBJ2-7	CASSQEPSAAYEQYF	TGCGCCAGCAGCCAAGAGCCTAGCGCTGCCTACGAGCAGTACTTC
TRBV28	NA	NA	TRBJ2-5	CASSFKTQYF	TGTGCCAGCAGTTTTAAGACCCAGTACTTC
TRBV7-2	NA	TRBD2	TRBJ2-1	CASSLEGLAVSYNEQFF	TGTGCCAGCAGCTTAGAGGGACTAGCGGTCTCCTACAATGAGCAGTTCTTC
TRBV11-2	NA	TRBD2	TRBJ2-7	CASSPSSGGAYEQYF	TGTGCCAGCAGCCCCTCTTCCGGGGGGGCCTACGAGCAGTACTTC
TRBV12-3/TRBV12-4	NA	TRBD1	TRBJ2-1	CASLDRVYNEQFF	TGTGCCAGCCTAGACAGGGTCTACAATGAGCAGTTCTTC
TRBV18	NA	NA	TRBJ1-5	CASSPGGDQPQHF	TGTGCCAGCTCTCCCGGGGGGGATCAGCCCCAGCATTTT
TRBV18	NA	TRBD1	TRBJ1-4	CASSPPGQGGEKLFF	TGTGCCAGCTCACCCCCTGGACAGGGGGGGGAAAAACTGTTTTTT
TRBV7-9	NA	TRBD1	TRBJ1-2	CASSPGGLRGYTF	TGTGCCAGCAGCCCAGGGGGGCTGCGGGGCTACACCTTC
TRBV27	few	NA	TRBJ2-5	CASSPRFRVQETQYF	TGTGCCAGCAGTCCGCGATTCCGGGTTCAAGAGACCCAGTACTTC
TRBV6-1	NA	NA	TRBJ1-5	CASSDGRARRQPQHF	TGTGCCAGCAGTGATGGGAGGGCCCGCCGGCAGCCCCAGCATTTT
TRBV27	NA	TRBD1	TRBJ1-1	CASSLEGQGVFGAFF	TGTGCCAGCAGTTTAGAAGGCCAGGGGGTATTCGGAGCTTTCTTT
TRBV25-1	NA	TRBD2	TRBJ2-1	CASSETSGAYNEQFF	TGTGCCAGCAGTGAGACTAGCGGGGCCTACAATGAGCAGTTCTTC
TRBV6-4	NA	NA	TRBJ2-3	CASSERADTQYF	TGTGCCAGCAGTGAGAGAGCGGATACGCAGTATTTT
TRBV5-4	NA	TRBD1	TRBJ1-2	CASDKAGGSGYTF	TGTGCCAGCGATAAGGCAGGGGGCTCTGGCTACACCTTC
TRBV7-9	NA	TRBD2	TRBJ2-2	CASSLTGLAGGRTGELFF	TGTGCCAGCAGCTTGACGGGCCTAGCGGGGGGTAGGACCGGGGAGCTGTTTTTT
TRBV27	few	NA	TRBJ1-6	CASSLRVAEISSYNSPLHF	TGTGCCAGCAGTCTCCGGGTTGCGGAGATAAGCTCCTATAATTCACCCCTCCACTTT
TRBV11-3	NA	NA	TRBJ2-1	CASSRSGSSYNEQFF	TGTGCCAGCAGCCGCTCAGGTAGCTCCTACAATGAGCAGTTCTTC
TRBV10-1	NA	TRBD1	TRBJ1-1	CASSGVYRGVAFF	TGCGCCAGCAGTGGGGTGTACAGGGGCGTTGCTTTCTTT
TRBV12-3/TRBV12-4	NA	NA	TRBJ1-2	CASTGYYGYTF	TGTGCCAGCACGGGGTACTATGGCTACACCTTC
TRBV6-5	NA	TRBD1	TRBJ1-2	CASKITGGPYGYTF	TGTGCCAGCAAAATCACAGGGGGCCCTTATGGCTACACCTTC
TRBV9	NA	NA	TRBJ2-3	CASSVGSGTDTQYF	TGTGCCAGCAGCGTAGGGAGCGGCACAGATACGCAGTATTTT
TRBV6-5	NA	TRBD2	TRBJ2-7	CASSTLAGGSYEQYF	TGTGCCAGCAGTACACTAGCGGGGGGCTCCTACGAGCAGTACTTC
TRBV9	NA	NA	TRBJ1-1	CASSVGGGTNTEAFF	TGTGCCAGCAGCGTAGGGGGCGGGACGAACACTGAAGCTTTCTTT
TRBV11-2	NA	TRBD2	TRBJ2-3	CASSMSGGFTDTQYF	TGTGCCAGCAGCATGAGCGGGGGGTTCACAGATACGCAGTATTTT
TRBV10-3	NA	TRBD1	TRBJ2-7	CAISEITPGQPYEQYF	TGTGCCATCAGTGAAATTACTCCGGGACAGCCCTACGAGCAGTACTTC
TRBV19	NA	TRBD1	TRBJ1-5	CASSSAGGGYNQPQHF	TGTGCCAGTAGTTCGGCAGGGGGAGGATACAATCAGCCCCAGCATTTT
TRBV28	once	TRBD1	TRBJ1-2	CASRGLSYGYTF	TGTGCCAGTAGGGGGCTTAGCTATGGCTACACCTTC
TRBV19	once	NA	TRBJ1-1	CASSIGGQNTEAFF	TGTGCCAGTAGTATAGGGGGACAGAACACTGAAGCTTTCTTT
TRBV27	NA	NA	TRBJ2-7	CASRSRGLFYEQYF	TGTGCCAGCAGAAGCAGGGGCCTTTTCTACGAGCAGTACTTC
TRBV6-5	NA	NA	TRBJ1-2	CASSQRGTYGYTF	TGTGCCAGCAGTCAAAGGGGCACCTATGGCTACACCTTC
TRBV10-3	NA	TRBD1	TRBJ1-1	CAISAGTGGTEAFF	TGTGCCATCAGTGCGGGGACAGGGGGCACTGAAGCTTTCTTT
TRBV5-1	NA	NA	TRBJ1-4	CASRLAAGNEKLFF	TGCGCCAGCCGCCTGGCGGCGGGTAATGAAAAACTGTTTTTT
TRBV7-2	NA	NA	TRBJ2-5	CASSLALTRSGETQYF	TGTGCCAGCAGCTTAGCGCTTACTAGGTCGGGAGAGACCCAGTACTTC
TRBV7-8	NA	TRBD1	TRBJ2-1	CASSTGTANEQFF	TGTGCCAGCAGCACCGGGACAGCCAATGAGCAGTTCTTC
TRBV18	NA	NA	TRBJ2-2	CASSPAEIALGHINTGELFF	TGTGCCAGCTCACCAGCGGAGATCGCCCTAGGACACATTAACACCGGGGAGCTGTTTTTT
TRBV7-9	NA	TRBD1	TRBJ1-2	CASSIGGTVYGYTF	TGTGCCAGCAGCATAGGGGGGACAGTCTATGGCTACACCTTC
TRBV19	NA	NA	TRBJ1-5	CASSPIDRYNQPQHF	TGTGCCAGTAGTCCCATCGACAGGTACAATCAGCCCCAGCATTTT
TRBV6-5	NA	TRBD1	TRBJ1-2	CASRGAGTVDF	TGTGCCAGCAGGGGGGCTGGGACAGTGGACTTC
TRBV20-1	NA	TRBD2	TRBJ2-3	CSASRLAGVATDTQYF	TGCAGTGCTAGTAGGCTAGCGGGAGTTGCCACAGATACGCAGTATTTT
TRBV19	NA	NA	TRBJ1-4	CASSTVSTTFEKLFF	TGTGCCAGTAGTACCGTGTCAACCACATTCGAAAAACTGTTTTTT
TRBV20-1	NA	NA	TRBJ1-1	CSASGNQEAFF	TGCAGTGCTAGCGGGAACCAAGAAGCTTTCTTT